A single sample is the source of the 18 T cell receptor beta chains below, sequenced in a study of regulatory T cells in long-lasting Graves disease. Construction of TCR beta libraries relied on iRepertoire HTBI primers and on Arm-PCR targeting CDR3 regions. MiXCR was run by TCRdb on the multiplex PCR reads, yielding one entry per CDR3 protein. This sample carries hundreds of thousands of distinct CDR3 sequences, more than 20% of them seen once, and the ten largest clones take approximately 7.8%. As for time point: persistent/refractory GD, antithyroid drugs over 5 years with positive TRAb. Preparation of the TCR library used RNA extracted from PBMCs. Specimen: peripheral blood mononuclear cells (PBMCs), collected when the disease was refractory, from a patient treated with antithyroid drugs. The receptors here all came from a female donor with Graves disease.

As DNA, the CDR3 is TGTGCCAGCAGTAGGACAGGGGTGGATGGCTACACCTTC. Translating it yields CASSRTGVDGYTF. The chain recombines TRBV6-1 with TRBJ1-2, with TRBD1 matching 9 bases. CDR3 length: 13 residues. V shed 5 bases and J 6 bases; nucleotides not matched to a gene: 4. In germline, CDR1 is MNHNS, CDR2 SASEGT.

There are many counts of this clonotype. The DNA of the CDR3 is TGTGCCAGCAGTGAGTTTAGCCCCGGGGCCAACGTCCTGACTTTC. Translated, it gives CASSEFSPGANVLTF. This rearrangement joins TRBV2 to TRBJ2-6; no firm D call. This CDR3 has 15 amino acids. Germline lookup yields CDR1 SNHLY and CDR2 FYNNEI. V shed 3 bases and J shed 4 bases, with 10 bases lying between them.

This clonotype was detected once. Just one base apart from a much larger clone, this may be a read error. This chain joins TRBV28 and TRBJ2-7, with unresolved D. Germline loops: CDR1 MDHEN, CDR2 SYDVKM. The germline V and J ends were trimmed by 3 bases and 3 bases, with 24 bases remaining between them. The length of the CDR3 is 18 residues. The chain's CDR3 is CASSFRQLSRRKNYEQYF. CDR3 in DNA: TGTGCCAGCAGTTTCCGGCAACTCAGTCGGAGAAAGAACTACGAGCAGTACTTC.

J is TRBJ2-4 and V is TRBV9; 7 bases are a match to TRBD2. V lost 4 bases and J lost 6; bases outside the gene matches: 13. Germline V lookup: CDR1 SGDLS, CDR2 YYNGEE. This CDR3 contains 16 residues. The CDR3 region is CASSPTGLSGSNIQYF. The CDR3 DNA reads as TGTGCCAGCAGCCCGACGGGACTAAGCGGGTCAAACATTCAGTACTTC.

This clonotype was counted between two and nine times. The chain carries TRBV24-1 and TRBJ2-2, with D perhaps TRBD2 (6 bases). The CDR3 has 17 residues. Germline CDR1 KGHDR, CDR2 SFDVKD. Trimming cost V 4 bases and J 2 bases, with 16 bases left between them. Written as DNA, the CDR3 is TGTGCCACCAGTGAGCTTAGCGGTACTACCAACACCGGGGAGCTGTTTTTT. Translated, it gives CATSELSGTTNTGELFF.

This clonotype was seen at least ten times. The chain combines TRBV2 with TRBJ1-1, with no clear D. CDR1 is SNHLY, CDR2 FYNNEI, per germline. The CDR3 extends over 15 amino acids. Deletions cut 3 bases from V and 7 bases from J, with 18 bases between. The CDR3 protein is CASSDIIPAEFEAFF. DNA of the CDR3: TGTGCCAGCAGTGATATCATCCCGGCAGAGTTTGAAGCTTTCTTT. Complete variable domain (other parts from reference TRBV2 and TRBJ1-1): EPEVTQTPSHQVTQMGQEVILRCVPISNHLYFYWYRQILGQKVEFLVSFYNNEISEKSEIFDDQFSVERPDGSNFTLKIRSTKLEDSAMYFCASSDIIPAEFEAFFGQGTRLTVV.

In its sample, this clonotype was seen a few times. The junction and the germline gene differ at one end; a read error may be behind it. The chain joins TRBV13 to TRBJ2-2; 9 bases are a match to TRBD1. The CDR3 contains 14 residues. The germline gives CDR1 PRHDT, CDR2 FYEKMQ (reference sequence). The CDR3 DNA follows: TGTGCCAGCCAACAGGGGGCCCTCACCGGGAAGCTGTTTTTT. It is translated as CASQQGALTGKLFF.

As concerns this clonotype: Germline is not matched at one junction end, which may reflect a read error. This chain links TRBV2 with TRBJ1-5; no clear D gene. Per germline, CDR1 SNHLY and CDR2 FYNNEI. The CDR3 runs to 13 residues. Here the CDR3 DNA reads TGTGCCAGCAGGGAAGGGCGATCTCAGCCCCAGCATTTT. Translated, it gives CASREGRSQPQHF.

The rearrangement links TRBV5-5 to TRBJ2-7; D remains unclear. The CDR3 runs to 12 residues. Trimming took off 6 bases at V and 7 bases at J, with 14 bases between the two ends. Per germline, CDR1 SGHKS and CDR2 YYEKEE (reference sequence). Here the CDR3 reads CASNSLEREQYF. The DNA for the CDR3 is TGTGCCAGCAACTCACTCGAGAGGGAGCAGTACTTC.

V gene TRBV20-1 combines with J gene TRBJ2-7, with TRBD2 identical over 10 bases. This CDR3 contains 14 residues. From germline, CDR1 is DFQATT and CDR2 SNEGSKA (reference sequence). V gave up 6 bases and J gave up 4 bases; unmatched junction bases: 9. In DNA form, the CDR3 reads TGCAGTGCCGTTTGGGCACTAGCGGGGTACGAGCAGTACTTC. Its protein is CSAVWALAGYEQYF.

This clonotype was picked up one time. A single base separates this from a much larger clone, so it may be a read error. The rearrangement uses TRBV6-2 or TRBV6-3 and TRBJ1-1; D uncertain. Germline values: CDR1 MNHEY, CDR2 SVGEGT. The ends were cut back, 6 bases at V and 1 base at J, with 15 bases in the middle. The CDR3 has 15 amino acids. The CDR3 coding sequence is TGTGCCAGCAGCCCCGGATGGAAGGCGAACACTGAAGCTTTCTTT. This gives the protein CASSPGWKANTEAFF.

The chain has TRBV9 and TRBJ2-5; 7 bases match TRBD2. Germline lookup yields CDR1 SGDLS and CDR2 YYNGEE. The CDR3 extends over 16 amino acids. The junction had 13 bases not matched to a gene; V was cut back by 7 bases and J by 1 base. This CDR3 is CASSHPSGEPQETQYF. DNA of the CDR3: TGTGCCAGCTCTCATCCTAGCGGCGAACCCCAAGAGACCCAGTACTTC.

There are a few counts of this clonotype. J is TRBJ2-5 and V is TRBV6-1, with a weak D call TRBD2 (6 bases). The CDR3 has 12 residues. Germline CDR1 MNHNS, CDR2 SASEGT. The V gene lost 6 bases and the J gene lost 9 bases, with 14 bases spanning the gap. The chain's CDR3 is CASSPWEEAQYF. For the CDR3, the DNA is TGTGCCAGCAGCCCCTGGGAGGAGGCCCAGTACTTC.

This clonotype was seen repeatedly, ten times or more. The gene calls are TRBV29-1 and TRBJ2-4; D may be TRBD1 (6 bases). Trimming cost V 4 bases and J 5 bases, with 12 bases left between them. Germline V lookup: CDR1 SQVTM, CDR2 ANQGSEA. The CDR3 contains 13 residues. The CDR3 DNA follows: TGCAGCGTTGGTCGGGACACCCAAAACATTCAGTACTTC. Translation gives CSVGRDTQNIQYF.

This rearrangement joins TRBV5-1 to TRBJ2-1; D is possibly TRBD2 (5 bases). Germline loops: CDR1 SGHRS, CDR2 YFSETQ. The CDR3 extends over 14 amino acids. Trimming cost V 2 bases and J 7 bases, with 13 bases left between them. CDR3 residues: CASSFERAENEQFF. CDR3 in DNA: TGCGCCAGCAGCTTTGAGAGGGCAGAGAATGAGCAGTTCTTC.

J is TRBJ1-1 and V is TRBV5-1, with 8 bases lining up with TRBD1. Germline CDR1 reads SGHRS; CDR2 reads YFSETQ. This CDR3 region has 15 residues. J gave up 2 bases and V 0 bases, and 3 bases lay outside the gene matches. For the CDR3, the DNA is TGCGCCAGCAGCTTGGACGGACAGGGAAACACTGAAGCTTTCTTT. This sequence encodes CASSLDGQGNTEAFF.

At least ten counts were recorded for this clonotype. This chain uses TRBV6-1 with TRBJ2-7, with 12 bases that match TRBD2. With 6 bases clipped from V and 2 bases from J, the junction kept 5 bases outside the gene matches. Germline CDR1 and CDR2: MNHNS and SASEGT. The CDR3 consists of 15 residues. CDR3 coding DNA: TGTGCCAGCAGCTCGCTAGCGGGGGGGGCCTACGAGCAGTACTTC. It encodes CASSSLAGGAYEQYF.

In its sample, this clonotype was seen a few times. In DNA form, the CDR3 reads TGCAGCGTCCCTAAAGGCGGGGAGCTGTTTTTT. It is translated as CSVPKGGELFF. This sequence joins TRBV29-1 and TRBJ2-2; D not certain. V dropped 6 bases and J dropped 7 bases, with 9 bases sitting between them. Germline loops: CDR1 SQVTM, CDR2 ANQGSEA. The CDR3 is 11 amino acids.